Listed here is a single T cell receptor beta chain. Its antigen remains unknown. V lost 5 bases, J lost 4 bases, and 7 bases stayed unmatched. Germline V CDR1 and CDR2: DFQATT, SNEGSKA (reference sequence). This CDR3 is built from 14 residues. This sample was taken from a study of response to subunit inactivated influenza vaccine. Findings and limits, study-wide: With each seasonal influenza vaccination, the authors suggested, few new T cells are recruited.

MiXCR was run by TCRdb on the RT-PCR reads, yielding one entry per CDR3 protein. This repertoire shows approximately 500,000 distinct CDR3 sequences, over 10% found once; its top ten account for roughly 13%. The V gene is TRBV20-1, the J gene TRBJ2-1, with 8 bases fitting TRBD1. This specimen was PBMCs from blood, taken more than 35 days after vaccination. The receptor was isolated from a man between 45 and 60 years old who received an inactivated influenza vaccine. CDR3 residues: CSAGDRRGYNEQFF. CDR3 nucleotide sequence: TGCAGTGCTGGGGACAGGAGGGGGTACAATGAGCAGTTCTTC.